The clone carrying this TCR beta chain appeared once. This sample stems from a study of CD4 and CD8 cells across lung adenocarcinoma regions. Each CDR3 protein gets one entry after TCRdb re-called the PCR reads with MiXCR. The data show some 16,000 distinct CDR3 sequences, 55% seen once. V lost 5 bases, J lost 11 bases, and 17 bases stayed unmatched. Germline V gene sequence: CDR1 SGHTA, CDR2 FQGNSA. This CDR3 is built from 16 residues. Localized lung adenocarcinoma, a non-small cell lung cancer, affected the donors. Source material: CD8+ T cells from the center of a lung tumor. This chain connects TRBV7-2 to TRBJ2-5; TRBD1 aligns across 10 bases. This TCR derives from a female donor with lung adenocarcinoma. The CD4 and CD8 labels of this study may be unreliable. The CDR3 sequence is CASSAGDRGIGYEQYF. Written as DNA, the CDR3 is TGTGCCAGCAGCGCCGGGGACAGGGGAATCGGTTATGAGCAGTACTTC.